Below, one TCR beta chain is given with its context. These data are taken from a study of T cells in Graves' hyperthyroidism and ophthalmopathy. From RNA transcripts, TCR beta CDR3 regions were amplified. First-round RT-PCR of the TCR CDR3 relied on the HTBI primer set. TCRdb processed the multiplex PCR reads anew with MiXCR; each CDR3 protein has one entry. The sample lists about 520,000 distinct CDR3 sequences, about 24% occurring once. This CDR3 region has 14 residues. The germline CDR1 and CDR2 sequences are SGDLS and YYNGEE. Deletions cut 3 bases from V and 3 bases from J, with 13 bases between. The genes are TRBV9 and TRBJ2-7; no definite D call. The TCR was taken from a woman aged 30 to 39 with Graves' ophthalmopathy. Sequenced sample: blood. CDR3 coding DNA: TGTGCCAGCAGCGCCCACCCAGACAACTACGAGCAGTACTTC. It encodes CASSAHPDNYEQYF.